Sequencing of this TCR beta chain was carried out in a study of shared clonotypes between healthy human individuals. The CDR3 spans 14 residues. V was clipped by 1 base and J by 1 base, with 8 bases between them. Germline loops: CDR1 SGHVS, CDR2 FNYEAQ. Clones were sequenced by immunoSEQ multiplex PCR, and TCRdb holds only the in-frame ones, with some missing. The sample records roughly 2,300,000 clones, 80% to 95% being singletons. General study results and limits: Larger estimated richness was generally recorded for naive subsets relative to memory subsets. Sequencing depth was predicted to influence how clonotypes are shared among donors.

With respect to this clone: The antigen remains unidentified.

The TCR comes from a man younger than 35 in good health. Some clones in this sample may be carry-over from other donors' samples. The sample consisted of naive CD4+ T cells from PBMCs. Subset: CD45RA+ positively selected. The chain joins TRBV7-6 to TRBJ2-7; D is ambiguous. The CDR3 bases are TGTGCCAGCAGCTTAGGGTCTAGGTCCTACGAGCAGTACTTC. It translates to CASSLGSRSYEQYF.